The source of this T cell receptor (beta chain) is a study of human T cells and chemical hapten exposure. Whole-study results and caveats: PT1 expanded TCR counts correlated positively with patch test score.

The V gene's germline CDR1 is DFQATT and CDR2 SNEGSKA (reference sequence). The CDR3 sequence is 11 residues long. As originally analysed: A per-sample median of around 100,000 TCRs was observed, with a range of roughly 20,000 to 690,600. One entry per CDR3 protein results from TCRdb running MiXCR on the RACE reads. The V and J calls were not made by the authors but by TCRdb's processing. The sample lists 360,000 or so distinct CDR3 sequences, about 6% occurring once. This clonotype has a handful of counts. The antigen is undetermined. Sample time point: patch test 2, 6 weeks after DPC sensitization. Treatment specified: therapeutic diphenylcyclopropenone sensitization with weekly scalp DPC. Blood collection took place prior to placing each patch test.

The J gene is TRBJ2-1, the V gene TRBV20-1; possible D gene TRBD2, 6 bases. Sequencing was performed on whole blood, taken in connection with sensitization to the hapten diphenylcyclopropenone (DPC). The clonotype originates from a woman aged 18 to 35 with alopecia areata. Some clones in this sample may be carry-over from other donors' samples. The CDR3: CGSWGDNEQFF. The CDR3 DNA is TGCGGCTCCTGGGGGGACAATGAGCAGTTCTTC.